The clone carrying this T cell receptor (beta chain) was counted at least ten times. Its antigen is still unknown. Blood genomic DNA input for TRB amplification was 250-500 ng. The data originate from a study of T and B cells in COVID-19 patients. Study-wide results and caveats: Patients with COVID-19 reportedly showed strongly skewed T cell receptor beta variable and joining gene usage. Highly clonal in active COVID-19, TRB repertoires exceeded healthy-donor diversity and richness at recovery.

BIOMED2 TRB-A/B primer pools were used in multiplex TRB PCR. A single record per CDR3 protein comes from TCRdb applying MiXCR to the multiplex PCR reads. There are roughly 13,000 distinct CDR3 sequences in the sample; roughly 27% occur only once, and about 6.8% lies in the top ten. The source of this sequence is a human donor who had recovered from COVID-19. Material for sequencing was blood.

CDR3 sequence (DNA): TGTGCCAGCAGTTCCTCTCTAGCTAGAGAGACCCAGTACTTC. Encoded protein: CASSSSLARETQYF. The rearrangement links TRBV6-2 or TRBV6-3 to TRBJ2-5; maybe TRBD2 (5 bases). The CDR3 has 14 residues. Trimming took off 4 bases at V and 4 bases at J, with 13 bases between the two ends. From germline, CDR1 is MNHEY and CDR2 SVGEGT.